This TCR beta chain was profiled in a study of cytomegalovirus exposure and HLA in healthy donors. Germline V gene lookup returns CDR1 SGHVS and CDR2 FNYEAQ. The CDR3 is 13 residues long. Deletions cut 1 base from V and 6 bases from J, with 8 bases between. Researchers ran the PCR with 60 Vbeta and 13 Jbeta primers. Sequenced by immunoSEQ multiplex PCR; TCRdb stores in-frame clones only, minus some. The sample yields fewer than 85,000 clones, of which the top ten take up roughly an eighth. This TCR came from a man in his forties or fifties in good health and CMV-seropositive. This chain uses TRBV7-6 with TRBJ2-3; D is undetermined. The sequenced material came from PBMCs. The CDR3 coding sequence is TGTGCCAGCAGCTTAGTAGCTGGGGATACGCAGTATTTT. As protein: CASSLVAGDTQYF.